These 27 T cell receptor beta chains share one sample of origin, sequenced in a study of vaccination and CD4 T cells after COVID-19. Treatment denoted: approximately 9-day PBMC culture with coronavirus spike peptide pools or control peptides (ViraFEST assay). Cultured CD4+ T-cell DNA underwent Oncomine TCR Beta short-read sequencing. TCRdb fed the PCR reads into MiXCR, producing one record per CDR3 protein. The sample gives about 20,000 distinct CDR3 sequences, roughly three fifths of which show up once; more than 8.5% is in the top ten. These receptors have no known antigen. The specimen sequenced was CD4+ T cells from blood, cultured in vitro. The receptors originated from a human donor who had recovered from COVID-19.

In its sample, this clonotype was seen a few times. V usage is TRBV6-1 and J usage is TRBJ1-1; D is possibly TRBD1 (5 bases). The CDR3 covers 15 residues. Per germline, CDR1 MNHNS and CDR2 SASEGT. Deletions cut 5 bases from V and 3 bases from J, with 16 bases between. As DNA, the CDR3 is TGTGCCAGCAGTCTTGCCGGGACGGGATACACTGAAGCTTTCTTT. It yields the protein CASSLAGTGYTEAFF.

This clonotype has only a few counts. This rearrangement joins TRBV7-2 to TRBJ2-3; 7 nucleotides match TRBD2. The CDR3 is made up of 16 amino acids. The trim removed 3 bases at V and 2 bases at J, leaving 8 bases unmatched. Looked up from germline, CDR1 is SGHTA and CDR2 is FQGNSA. The CDR3 nucleotides read TGTGCCAGCAGCTTGGGACTACAGTTCAACACAGATACGCAGTATTTT. Translating gives CASSLGLQFNTDTQYF.

The chain couples TRBV5-1 to TRBJ1-1; TRBD1 matches 10 bases. The length of the CDR3 is 14 residues. CDR1 and CDR2 (germline): SGHRS, YFSETQ. V lost 4 bases to trimming and J lost 8 bases; unmatched junction nucleotides: 8. Here the CDR3 reads CASSQTGGRGEAFF. CDR3 DNA sequence: TGCGCCAGCAGCCAGACAGGGGGCCGTGGGGAAGCTTTCTTT.

This chain joins TRBV4-1 and TRBJ1-2, with D perhaps TRBD1 (6 bases). V gave up 3 bases and J gave up 5 bases, with 16 bases separating them. Germline CDR1 MGHRA, CDR2 YSYEKL. This CDR3 spans 15 amino acids. CDR3: CASSHHRGAGYGYTF. CDR3 in DNA: TGCGCCAGCAGCCACCATCGGGGGGCAGGGTATGGCTACACCTTC.

The chain is built from TRBV28 and TRBJ1-2; 7 bases are shared with TRBD1. After removal of 5 bases from V and 0 bases from J, the junction contained 9 bases not matched to a gene. Germline assignment: CDR1 MDHEN and CDR2 SYDVKM. The CDR3 sequence is 16 residues long. CDR3 in amino acids: CASSAPGQLTNYGYTF. In DNA form, the CDR3 reads TGTGCCAGCAGTGCCCCGGGACAGCTTACTAACTATGGCTACACCTTC.

The J gene is TRBJ2-1, the V gene TRBV2; tentatively, D is TRBD2 (6 bases). The germline V gene encodes CDR1 SNHLY and CDR2 FYNNEI. V gave up 4 bases and J gave up 5 bases, with 9 bases separating them. The CDR3 is 13 residues long. The CDR3 DNA reads TGTGCCAGCAGTGCGCAGCGGGACAATGAGCAGTTCTTC. This sequence encodes CASSAQRDNEQFF.

CDR3 in amino acids: CASSSQSGQGHEQFF. CDR3 DNA sequence: TGTGCCAGCAGCTCCCAGTCGGGACAGGGGCATGAGCAGTTCTTC. The chain employs TRBV11-3 and TRBJ2-1; 10 bases map to TRBD1. V was clipped by 4 bases and J by 8 bases; unmatched bases: 8. Germline V gives CDR1 SGHNT, CDR2 YENEEA. CDR3 size: 15 residues.

The V call is TRBV20-1, the J call TRBJ2-2; D is undetermined. Germline CDR1 and CDR2: DFQATT and SNEGSKA (reference sequence). CDR3 length: 14 amino acids. V was clipped by 3 bases and J by 1 base, with 9 bases between them. Here the CDR3 DNA reads TGCAGTGCTAGTGGTGGGTGGAACACCGGGGAGCTGTTTTTT. Translation gives CSASGGWNTGELFF.

This clonotype appeared a few times. This chain uses TRBV12-3 or TRBV12-4 with TRBJ1-6; D is unclear. This CDR3 contains 13 residues. Deletions cut 2 bases from V and 11 bases from J, with 10 bases between. This CDR3 reads CASSLTEGTPLHF. CDR3 coding DNA: TGTGCCAGCAGTTTAACGGAGGGCACACCCCTCCACTTT.

V and J are TRBV15 and TRBJ2-2, with 13 bases aligning to TRBD2. This CDR3 has 17 amino acids. The germline gives CDR1 LNHNV, CDR2 YYDKDF (reference sequence). J was trimmed by 6 bases and V by 0 bases; bases with no gene match: 4. In DNA form, the CDR3 reads TGTGCCACCAGCAGAGAAAGAGGACTAGCGGGAGCCGGGGAGCTGTTTTTT. This sequence encodes CATSRERGLAGAGELFF.

The chain uses TRBV6-2 or TRBV6-3 and TRBJ2-1; perhaps D is TRBD1 or TRBD2 (6 bases each). CDR1 is MNHEY and CDR2 is SVGEGT in the germline V gene. Trimming left V 7 bases short and J 4 bases short, with 20 bases between. This CDR3 has 16 residues. CDR3 residues: CASTQSGGRSYNEQFF. The DNA of the CDR3 is TGTGCCAGCACCCAATCCGGGGGCCGATCGTACAATGAGCAGTTCTTC.

In DNA, the CDR3 is TGTGCCAGCAGTGACGACTTTGTTAGCTACGAGCAGTACTTC. Translation gives CASSDDFVSYEQYF. This chain uses TRBV6-1 with TRBJ2-7; unclear D gene. Germline CDR1 reads MNHNS; CDR2 reads SASEGT. V was pared by 3 bases and J by 3 bases, with 12 bases between. This CDR3 has 14 amino acids.

This chain links TRBV20-1 with TRBJ1-5; 8 bases agree with TRBD1. CDR3 size: 14 residues. CDR1 is DFQATT, CDR2 SNEGSKA, per germline (reference sequence). V gave up 3 bases and J gave up 5 bases; unmatched junction bases: 6. The CDR3, as DNA: TGCAGTGCTAGCAGGGACAGGACATATCAGCCCCAGCATTTT. Protein: CSASRDRTYQPQHF.

The rearrangement uses TRBV28 and TRBJ1-3; perhaps TRBD1 as D (5 bases). V shed 5 bases and J shed 1 base, with 9 bases lying between them. Looked up from germline, CDR1 is MDHEN and CDR2 is SYDVKM. This CDR3 has 14 amino acids. CDR3 sequence reads: CASSGWGSGNTIYF. The CDR3 DNA reads as TGTGCCAGCAGTGGGTGGGGGTCTGGAAACACCATATATTTT.

This clonotype showed up just a few times. The J gene is TRBJ2-2, the V gene TRBV4-3; tentative D call: TRBD2 (6 bases). Germline-derived CDR1 and CDR2 are LGHNA and YSLEER. V shed 2 bases and J shed 3 bases, with 13 bases lying between them. The CDR3 is 16 residues long. CDR3 protein: CASSQYPSGDTGELFF. The CDR3 DNA follows: TGCGCCAGCAGCCAATACCCGTCGGGGGACACCGGGGAGCTGTTTTTT.

The chain recombines TRBV7-6 with TRBJ2-3, with TRBD2 matching over 12 bases. CDR1 SGHVS and CDR2 FNYEAQ come from the germline V gene. Trimming took 4 bases from V and 4 from J; bases not matched to a gene: 6. The CDR3 sequence is 16 residues long. CDR3 loop: CASSSLTSGGSDTQYF. For the CDR3, the DNA is TGTGCCAGCAGCTCTCTGACTAGCGGGGGTTCAGATACGCAGTATTTT.

J is TRBJ2-7 and V is TRBV7-2, with 9 positions matching TRBD1. V lost 3 bases and J lost 0; bases outside the gene matches: 3. CDR1 and CDR2 from the germline V gene are SGHTA and FQGNSA. This CDR3 has 15 residues. CDR3 coding DNA: TGTGCCAGCAGCTTCGGGACAGGGTACTCCTACGAGCAGTACTTC. It yields the protein CASSFGTGYSYEQYF.

This clonotype has only a few counts. The chain uses TRBV29-1 and TRBJ1-4; no reliable D call. This CDR3 has 14 amino acids. In germline, CDR1 is SQVTM, CDR2 ANQGSEA. V was clipped by 1 base and J by 3 bases, with 9 bases between them. In nucleotides, the CDR3 is TGCAGCGTTGAAGTTCCGGGGTCTAATGAAAAACTGTTTTTT. Amino acid sequence: CSVEVPGSNEKLFF.

A few counts support this clonotype. V gene TRBV2 combines with J gene TRBJ1-2; 8 bases map to TRBD1. This CDR3 has 15 residues. From germline, CDR1 is SNHLY and CDR2 FYNNEI. After removal of 9 bases from V and 1 base from J, the junction contained 10 bases not matched to a gene. This chain's CDR3 is CASPFSTGVNYGYTF. The DNA of the CDR3 is TGTGCCAGTCCTTTTTCGACAGGGGTTAACTATGGCTACACCTTC.

The genes are TRBV2 and TRBJ2-7, with D maybe TRBD1 (6 bases). CDR3 length equals 13 residues. V gave up 8 bases and J gave up 2 bases, with 13 bases separating them. CDR1 and CDR2 from the germline V gene are SNHLY and FYNNEI. CDR3 nucleotides: TGTGCCAGCGGGGGCGTCGGAACCTACGAGCAGTACTTC. Protein: CASGGVGTYEQYF.

The chain recombines TRBV27 with TRBJ1-6; 10 positions agree with TRBD1. Germline-derived CDR1 and CDR2 are MNHEY and SMNVEV (reference sequence). The CDR3 runs to 15 residues. Losses at the gene ends were 6 bases for V and 6 bases for J; bases not matched to a gene: 5. CDR3 sequence: CASRHGTGVNSPLHF. CDR3 bases: TGTGCCAGCAGACACGGGACAGGGGTTAATTCACCCCTCCACTTT.

This clonotype was seen more than once but under ten times. This chain connects TRBV7-2 to TRBJ2-2; D uncertain. The V and J ends lost 5 bases and 4 bases respectively, with 8 bases between them. Per the germline V gene, CDR1 is SGHTA and CDR2 is FQGNSA. The CDR3 covers 13 residues. The DNA of the CDR3 is TGTGCCAGCAGCCCTCGAGGCACCGGGGAGCTGTTTTTT. Its translation: CASSPRGTGELFF.

This chain links TRBV7-2 with TRBJ2-3; 12 bases are shared with TRBD2. V was pared by 3 bases and J by 5 bases, with 9 bases of the junction left unmatched. Looked up from germline, CDR1 is SGHTA and CDR2 is FQGNSA. The CDR3 is 17 amino acids. The CDR3, as DNA: TGTGCCAGCAGCTTGGGCCTACTAGCGGGGGGCGGAGATACGCAGTATTTT. Translated: CASSLGLLAGGGDTQYF.

This clonotype was counted only a few times. The chain links TRBV6-1 to TRBJ2-7; perhaps TRBD2 as D (6 bases). This CDR3 spans 14 amino acids. V was cut by 6 bases and J by 0 bases, with 12 bases left in between. The germline V gene has CDR1 MNHNS and CDR2 SASEGT. The CDR3 DNA follows: TGTGCCAGCAGATGGGAGGACAACTCCTACGAGCAGTACTTC. It encodes CASRWEDNSYEQYF.

This sequence joins TRBV20-1 and TRBJ1-2; D gene ambiguous. Germline loops: CDR1 DFQATT, CDR2 SNEGSKA (reference sequence). The CDR3 totals 15 residues. Deletions cut 6 bases from V and 2 bases from J, with 19 bases between. The CDR3 loop reads CSARLGRSKNYGYTF. The CDR3 region has the DNA TGCAGTGCCCGTTTAGGACGGAGTAAAAACTATGGCTACACCTTC.

The gene calls are TRBV20-1 and TRBJ2-6; D call uncertain. The germline V gene has CDR1 DFQATT and CDR2 SNEGSKA (reference sequence). Trimming stripped 6 bases from V and 3 bases from J, with 6 bases between. The CDR3 has 12 amino acids. As DNA, the CDR3 is TGCAGTGCCCTCCGTGGGGCCAACGTCCTGACTTTC. Translated, it gives CSALRGANVLTF.

V and J are TRBV11-3 and TRBJ2-2, with TRBD1 matching 7 bases. In germline, CDR1 is SGHNT, CDR2 YENEEA. This CDR3 is 15 amino acids long. V shed 6 bases and J 3 bases; nucleotides not matched to a gene: 7. DNA for the CDR3: TGTGCCAGCAGACTCAACAGGGGACACACCGGGGAGCTGTTTTTT. Protein sequence: CASRLNRGHTGELFF.